The 10 T cell receptor beta chains listed next were all sequenced from one sample in a study of T cell responses to AZD1222 COVID-19 vaccine. The protocol was immunoSEQ multiplex PCR, while the TCRdb copy is restricted to in-frame clones and leaves out a portion. The sample records over 100,000 clones, around nine tenths being singletons. Material: peripheral blood, obtained on day 0 of AZD1222 vaccination. The origin of the receptors is an adult in good health.

The chain employs TRBV5-1 and TRBJ2-1; 8 positions agree with TRBD2. V was pared by 4 bases and J by 6 bases, with 9 bases of the junction left unmatched. Germline CDR1 SGHRS, CDR2 YFSETQ. The length of the CDR3 is 15 residues. CDR3 bases: TGCGCCAGCAGCAGAGGCTCTAGCGGGCCCAATGAGCAGTTCTTC. Encoded protein: CASSRGSSGPNEQFF.

The V and J genes are TRBV27 and TRBJ1-4; no definite D call. The CDR3 extends over 14 amino acids. Trimming removed 4 bases at V and 2 bases at J, with 8 bases between. Germline lookup yields CDR1 MNHEY and CDR2 SMNVEV (reference sequence). CDR3 sequence (DNA): TGTGCCAGCAGTTCCTTGGGGACTAATGAAAAACTGTTTTTT. Its protein is CASSSLGTNEKLFF.

This chain uses TRBV5-4 with TRBJ1-1; 9 positions agree with TRBD1. Germline V gene sequence: CDR1 SGHNT, CDR2 YYREEE (reference sequence). The J segment lost 0 bases and the V segment lost 3 bases, leaving 6 bases of the junction unmatched. The CDR3 contains 16 residues. CDR3 amino acids: CASSSGQGLMNTEAFF. Written as DNA, the CDR3 is TGTGCCAGCAGCTCGGGACAGGGCCTTATGAACACTGAAGCTTTCTTT. Supplemented by reference TRBV5-4 and TRBJ1-1, the full variable domain reads ETGVTQSPTHLIKTRGQQVTLRCSSQSGHNTVSWYQQALGQGPQFIFQYYREEENGRGNFPPRFSGLQFPNYSSELNVNALELDDSALYLCASSSGQGLMNTEAFFGQGTRLTVV.

This rearrangement joins TRBV27 to TRBJ1-2, with a possible D match to TRBD1 (5 bases). The CDR3 contains 14 residues. V dropped 5 bases and J dropped 7 bases, with 17 bases sitting between them. Germline CDR1 reads MNHEY; CDR2 reads SMNVEV (reference sequence). The CDR3 here is CASSPARAVSGYTF. The CDR3, as DNA: TGTGCCAGCAGTCCGGCCAGGGCGGTGAGTGGCTACACCTTC.

V is TRBV4-2 and J is TRBJ1-3; tentative D call: TRBD1 (5 bases). CDR3 length equals 17 residues. Germline CDR1 is LGHNA and CDR2 is YNFKEQ. Trimming shortened V by 1 base and J by 0 bases, and 13 bases separated the two germline ends. CDR3 region: CASSQVAGPSSGNTIYF. The DNA for the CDR3 is TGTGCCAGCAGCCAAGTAGCGGGACCGAGCTCTGGAAACACCATATATTTT.

V gene TRBV3-1 (or the pseudogene TRBV3-2) combines with J gene TRBJ1-5, with TRBD1 matching over 7 bases. CDR1 is LGHDT and CDR2 is YNNKEL in the germline V gene (reference sequence). The CDR3 is made up of 13 amino acids. V dropped 5 bases and J dropped 3; count of bases not matched to a gene: 1. The CDR3 reads CASSGTVNQPQHF. The CDR3, as DNA: TGTGCCAGCAGCGGGACAGTCAATCAGCCCCAGCATTTT.

CDR3 protein: CASSEPLGEISGETQYF. CDR3 DNA: TGTGCCAGCAGTGAACCCCTCGGGGAGATCTCCGGAGAGACCCAGTACTTC. The rearrangement joins TRBV25-1 to TRBJ2-5; D might be TRBD2 (5 bases). The CDR3 consists of 17 residues. The ends were cut back, 2 bases at V and 4 bases at J, with 20 bases in the middle. The germline V gene has CDR1 MGHDK and CDR2 SYGVNS.

The V call is TRBV5-4, the J call TRBJ1-1, with D unresolved. Trimming removed 2 bases from V and 5 bases from J, with 7 bases in between. This CDR3 has 12 residues. Germline lookup yields CDR1 SGHNT and CDR2 YYREEE (reference sequence). The CDR3 spells CASSFDNTEAFF. Here the CDR3 DNA reads TGTGCCAGCAGCTTCGATAATACTGAAGCTTTCTTT.

The chain couples TRBV7-2 to TRBJ1-5; 11 nucleotides agree with TRBD1. The germline V gene has CDR1 SGHTA and CDR2 FQGNSA. Trimming at V came to 8 bases and at J to 6 bases, leaving 3 bases not matched to a gene. This CDR3 spans 13 amino acids. The CDR3 loop is CASSGQGGQPQHF. The DNA of the CDR3 is TGTGCCAGCTCGGGACAGGGGGGTCAGCCCCAGCATTTT.

The chain couples TRBV12-5 to TRBJ1-1, with D unclear. This CDR3 comprises 14 residues. CDR1 and CDR2 (germline): LGHNT, FRNRAP. The germline V and J ends were trimmed by 6 bases and 3 bases, with 14 bases remaining between them. The CDR3 DNA reads as TGTGCTAGTGGCCGCGTGCCCGGAGACACTGAAGCTTTCTTT. Its protein product is CASGRVPGDTEAFF.